Each of the 11 T cell receptor beta chains below was sequenced from the same sample in a study of response to subunit inactivated influenza vaccine. TCRdb recomputed calls from the RT-PCR reads with MiXCR, one row per CDR3 protein. The sample consists of about 700,000 distinct CDR3 sequences, more than 11% of them appearing once. Here the sequenced sample was PBMCs from blood, taken about 14 days before vaccination. The source is a man aged 45-60 years who received an inactivated influenza vaccine.

The chain employs TRBV5-1 and TRBJ1-1; D is unresolved. Germline CDR1 reads SGHRS; CDR2 reads YFSETQ. Deletions cut 4 bases from V and 3 bases from J, with 13 bases between. This CDR3 is built from 14 residues. In DNA, the CDR3 is TGCGCCAGCAGCCCAGGTAGGCCCTACACTGAAGCTTTCTTT. Translating it yields CASSPGRPYTEAFF.

The chain employs TRBV14 and TRBJ2-3; D is unclear. Trimming cost V 11 bases and J 4 bases, with 16 bases left between them. CDR1 is SGHDN and CDR2 is FVKESK in the germline V gene. The CDR3 is 13 residues long. CDR3 residues: CACTRLVSDTQYF. DNA for the CDR3: TGTGCCTGCACCCGGCTAGTCTCAGATACGCAGTATTTT.

For the CDR3, the DNA is TGTGCCAGCAGCCAACCCGGACGGCCCGATTCACCCCTCCACTTT. It codes for CASSQPGRPDSPLHF. This sequence joins TRBV4-2 and TRBJ1-6; D uncertain. The V gene lost 2 bases and the J gene lost 8 bases, with 13 bases spanning the gap. Germline V gives CDR1 LGHNA, CDR2 YNFKEQ. The CDR3 runs to 15 residues.

The chain uses TRBV5-6 and TRBJ2-5; possible D gene TRBD2, 6 bases. CDR1 and CDR2 (germline): SGHDT, YYEEEE. This CDR3 is built from 16 residues. Trimming removed 3 bases from V and 1 base from J, with 16 bases in between. CDR3 sequence (DNA): TGTGCCAGCAGCTCGGGCGGGGTAGGACTCCAAGAGACCCAGTACTTC. Its translation: CASSSGGVGLQETQYF.

This clonotype was picked up many times. The chain is built from TRBV3-1 and TRBJ2-1, with D maybe TRBD2 (6 bases). The CDR3 runs to 16 residues. In germline, CDR1 is LGHDT, CDR2 YNNKEL (reference sequence). Trimming shortened V by 4 bases and J by 2 bases, and 15 bases separated the two germline ends. The CDR3 coding sequence is TGTGCCAGCAGCCCTTACTTTGGAGGGGCCTACAATGAGCAGTTCTTC. This encodes CASSPYFGGAYNEQFF.

A few counts support this clonotype. The chain uses TRBV27 and TRBJ1-4; tentative D call: TRBD1 (6 bases). The CDR3 spans 16 residues. Trimming pared 5 bases from V and 0 bases from J, leaving 13 bases between. Germline V CDR1 and CDR2: MNHEY, SMNVEV (reference sequence). CDR3 bases: TGTGCCAGCAGTAAGAAGAGACAGGCAACTAATGAAAAACTGTTTTTT. Translation gives CASSKKRQATNEKLFF.

The CDR3 loop is CASRTTGNTEAFF. The CDR3, as DNA: TGTGCCAGCAGGACGACGGGGAACACTGAAGCTTTCTTT. The chain couples TRBV12-3 or TRBV12-4 to TRBJ1-1; no reliable D call. The V end lost 6 bases, the J end lost 1 base, and 9 bases lay between the germline ends. This CDR3 contains 13 residues.

The rearrangement joins TRBV5-6 to TRBJ1-2; D remains ambiguous. Between the trimmed V and J ends, which lost 3 bases and 1 base, there was a span of 7 bases. Germline V CDR1 and CDR2: SGHDT, YYEEEE. The CDR3 spans 13 residues. The CDR3 nucleotides read TGTGCCAGCAGCTGTGACTATAACTATGGCTACACCTTC. Translated, it gives CASSCDYNYGYTF.

The chain joins TRBV4-1 to TRBJ1-1; TRBD1 matches 9 bases. V lost 2 bases and J lost 0; bases outside the gene matches: 10. There are 18 residues in the CDR3. Germline V gene sequence: CDR1 MGHRA, CDR2 YSYEKL. The CDR3 sequence is CASSQLPGQGGLNTEAFF. The CDR3 coding sequence is TGCGCCAGCAGCCAATTACCGGGACAGGGCGGGCTGAACACTGAAGCTTTCTTT.

This sequence joins TRBV20-1 and TRBJ2-1, with 9 bases fitting TRBD2. Germline values: CDR1 DFQATT, CDR2 SNEGSKA (reference sequence). This CDR3 spans 15 amino acids. Trimming at V came to 0 bases and at J to 6 bases, leaving 6 bases not matched to a gene. CDR3 sequence reads: CSARDLQRGVNEQFF. CDR3 bases: TGCAGTGCTAGAGATCTGCAGCGGGGGGTCAATGAGCAGTTCTTC.

The rearrangement links TRBV12-3 or TRBV12-4 to TRBJ2-6, with D tentatively TRBD2 (6 bases). The CDR3 loop spans 15 amino acids. Trimming removed 9 bases from V and 0 bases from J, with 12 bases in between. This chain's CDR3 is CASNRGSSGANVLTF. Here the CDR3 DNA reads TGTGCCAGTAATCGGGGGTCCTCTGGGGCCAACGTCCTGACTTTC.